The source of this T cell receptor beta chain is a study of blood T cell repertoires in COVID-19 (TCRdb year 2020). Regarding the research as a whole: Samples from collaborators originated in the United States, Italy and Spain and spanned both the acute and convalescent phases of COVID-19. The samples were drawn from the first 160 participants of the ongoing ImmuneRACE study and from 1,254 subjects provided by 6 global collaborators. The repertoires were released in a freely available public database meant as a resource for research on the immune response to SARS-CoV-2. Sample metadata almost always included a de-identified subject ID, COVID-19 status, age in years and sex. The dataset comprised deeply sampled blood TCRbeta repertoires from subjects exposed to, actively infected with, or recovered from COVID-19. Where HLA class I and class II types were available, the types were taken from metadata supplied by the sample provider, not from assay-based typing. The material from the prospective study consisted of cDNA or gDNA derived from T cells, B-cell-depleted T cells, or PBMCs. What the authors observed across the whole study: How much clinical and demographic metadata was included differed by source and by participant, and the metadata was provided uncurated.

Participants in the prospective study were aged roughly 18 to 89 years, lived in about two dozen United States geographic areas, and enrolled through a virtual design. In the prospective study, cohorts were assigned on the basis of participant-reported clinical history obtained from a screening survey and a study questionnaire. In the prospective study, mobile phlebotomists collected whole blood, serum and a nasopharyngeal or oropharyngeal swab from each participant. Prospective study participants could optionally give additional blood draws and questionnaires over an approximately two-month period. Prospective study blood samples were shipped either frozen or at room temperature before DNA extraction. V gives up 3 bases and J gives up 2 bases, and the segment between their germline ends measures 13 bases. CDR1 and CDR2 (SEHNR, FQNEAQ) derive from the germline V gene (reference sequence). The CDR3 holds 15 amino acids from the cysteine to the phenylalanine. CDR3 DNA is the only sequence kept; it has 45 bases, read in frame from the first base.

TCRbeta CDR3 regions were amplified from genomic DNA by means of the immunoSEQ Assay, a bias-controlled multiplex PCR. The authors' pipeline ran thus. Nucleated cell counts per sample were estimated from amplification of reference gene primers within the assay. To quantify the absolute abundance of each unique TCRbeta CDR3 rearrangement, sequence reads were collapsed and filtered. For each sample, productive Simpson clonality was calculated as the square root of Simpson's diversity index over productive rearrangements. As stored in TCRdb, this immuneACCESS dataset retains in-frame rearrangements with V and J assigned. A fraction of the clones does not appear; measured against another copy, unresolved V genes explain less than half of the discrepancy, and the remainder lacks a known reason. V and J calls and clone size are copied from that table; D and trimming were computed from the DNA. The sample table records approximately 250,000 clones; around 84% of these occur just once. Of the sample, approximately 4% is held by the ten largest clones.

Turning to this clone: There is no known antigen for this receptor. No much larger clone exists at a distance of one base, and base qualities are not known.

The clonotype originates from a man aged 25 to 45 with acute COVID-19. The V and J segments used are TRBV7-9 and TRBJ2-5; TRBD2 might be the D gene, on 5 matching bases. Sequenced material: PBMCs or T cells enriched from blood (not recorded which). The sequence in DNA is TGTGCCAGCAGCTTGAGGGCAGACGGACAAGAGACCCAGTACTTC. Translation gives CASSLRADGQETQYF.